Presented here are 25 T cell receptor beta chains from one specimen sequenced in a study of blood T cell repertoires in COVID-19. Clones were read by immunoSEQ multiplex PCR, and TCRdb kept only the in-frame ones, dropping some. Here the sample spans more than 85,000 clones, 81% being singletons. The sequencing sample was made of peripheral blood. These receptors all stem from an elderly man with acute or convalescent COVID-19.

The chain carries TRBV7-9 and TRBJ2-3; D ambiguous. The V end was cut by 4 bases, the J end by 3 bases, with 5 bases between. Germline V gives CDR1 SEHNR, CDR2 FQNEAQ (reference sequence). The CDR3 contains 12 residues. The CDR3 loop reads CASSSFTDTQYF. CDR3 nucleotides: TGTGCCAGCAGCTCCTTTACAGATACGCAGTATTTT.

This clone showed up just once. This chain connects TRBV29-1 to TRBJ2-1; the match to TRBD2 covers 10 bases. Looked up from germline, CDR1 is SQVTM and CDR2 is ANQGSEA. The CDR3 spans 14 residues. V was clipped by 7 bases and J by 7 bases; unmatched bases: 10. The CDR3 reads CSADKGLASNEQFF. The CDR3 region has the DNA TGCAGCGCTGATAAGGGACTAGCGAGTAATGAGCAGTTCTTC.

The chain is built from TRBV28 and TRBJ1-5, with 8 bases aligning to TRBD1. J gave up 3 bases and V 6 bases, and 10 bases lay outside the gene matches. This CDR3 has 16 amino acids. The germline gives CDR1 MDHEN, CDR2 SYDVKM. CDR3 in DNA: TGTGCCAGCAGCCTCCGGCAGGGGGCTGACAATCAGCCCCAGCATTTT. Encoded protein: CASSLRQGADNQPQHF.

On this clone: This sample includes further DNA sequences coding for the same CDR3. This rearrangement joins TRBV5-1 to TRBJ2-5, with 7 positions matching TRBD1. CDR3 length: 13 residues. J lost 3 bases, V lost 4 bases, and 3 bases had no gene match. CDR1 and CDR2 (germline): SGHRS, YFSETQ. The CDR3 coding sequence is TGCGCCAGCAGCCTGCAGGGGGAAGAGACCCAGTACTTC. It encodes CASSLQGEETQYF.

V and J are TRBV2 and TRBJ2-1; D is ambiguous. V lost 11 bases and J lost 3, with 14 bases in between. This CDR3 is 13 amino acids long. Per germline, CDR1 SNHLY and CDR2 FYNNEI. The CDR3 coding sequence is TGTGCCGGGCTGAAGGATATCTACAATGAGCAGTTCTTC. This sequence encodes CAGLKDIYNEQFF.

This rearrangement joins TRBV7-3 to TRBJ1-1; TRBD1 aligns across 7 bases. The germline V gene encodes CDR1 SGHTA and CDR2 FQGTGA. The CDR3 totals 13 residues. The J segment lost 2 bases and the V segment lost 5 bases, leaving 2 bases of the junction unmatched. CDR3 nucleotides: TGTGCCAGCAGCCGAGGGGGCAACACTGAAGCTTTCTTT. Protein product: CASSRGGNTEAFF.

This clone occurred a few times. J is TRBJ1-4 and V is TRBV20-1; D remains ambiguous. Germline CDR1 DFQATT, CDR2 SNEGSKA (reference sequence). This CDR3 spans 11 amino acids. V dropped 2 bases and J dropped 5 bases, with 3 bases sitting between them. Here the CDR3 DNA reads TGCAGTGCTAGACCAAATGAAAAACTGTTTTTT. Its protein product is CSARPNEKLFF.

CDR3 DNA: TGCGCCAGCAGTGGGAGACAGGGGGGAAGCGAGACCCAGTACTTC. Translation gives CASSGRQGGSETQYF. The chain employs TRBV10-1 and TRBJ2-5; TRBD1 matches at 9 bases. The CDR3 spans 15 residues. V shed 4 bases, J shed 5 bases, and the junction held 8 bases outside the gene matches. Germline loops: CDR1 WNHNN, CDR2 SYGVQD (reference sequence).

This chain uses TRBV27 with TRBJ2-2; 11 nucleotides agree with TRBD2. V gave up 6 bases and J gave up 3 bases; unmatched junction bases: 6. The CDR3 loop spans 16 amino acids. CDR1 is MNHEY and CDR2 is SMNVEV in the germline V gene (reference sequence). This CDR3 is CASSGGLAVDTGELFF. The CDR3 region has the DNA TGTGCCAGCAGCGGGGGACTAGCGGTTGACACCGGGGAGCTGTTTTTT.

CDR3 nucleotide sequence: TGTGCCAGCAGCCAAATTGAGCGGACCCAGTACTTC. Translation gives CASSQIERTQYF. The chain has TRBV14 and TRBJ2-5; D is unresolved. Trimming cost V 2 bases and J 7 bases, with 8 bases left between them. Germline V gives CDR1 SGHDN, CDR2 FVKESK. CDR3 size: 12 residues.

The rearrangement links TRBV5-6 to TRBJ2-7, with D maybe TRBD2 (7 bases). This CDR3 comprises 14 residues. V was clipped by 1 base and J by 7 bases, with 15 bases between them. Looked up from germline, CDR1 is SGHDT and CDR2 is YYEEEE. CDR3 protein: CASSLFRGANEQYF. DNA of the CDR3: TGTGCCAGCAGCTTGTTCCGGGGGGCGAATGAGCAGTACTTC. Full variable domain (remainder filled in from reference TRBV5-6 and TRBJ2-7): DAGVTQSPTHLIKTRGQQVTLRCSPKSGHDTVSWYQQALGQGPQFIFQYYEEEERQRGNFPDRFSGHQFPNYSSELNVNALLLGDSALYLCASSLFRGANEQYFGPGTRLTVT.

The genes are TRBV6-5 and TRBJ2-6; a possible D gene is TRBD2 (7 bases). The CDR3 contains 15 residues. Per the germline V gene, CDR1 is MNHEY and CDR2 is SVGAGI. V shed 2 bases and J shed 4 bases, with 9 bases lying between them. Here the CDR3 reads CASSYGGAGANVLTF. The CDR3, as DNA: TGTGCCAGCAGTTACGGGGGGGCGGGGGCCAACGTCCTGACTTTC.

The chain uses TRBV7-2 and TRBJ2-5, with 7 bases aligning to TRBD1. The J segment lost 4 bases and the V segment lost 4 bases, leaving 6 bases of the junction unmatched. The CDR3 has 14 amino acids. CDR1 and CDR2 from the germline V gene are SGHTA and FQGNSA. The CDR3 DNA is TGTGCCAGCAGCTCCACTAGACAGGGAGAGACCCAGTACTTC. Translation: CASSSTRQGETQYF.

The rearrangement uses TRBV27 and TRBJ2-5, with TRBD2 matching over 12 bases. This CDR3 has 15 residues. J was trimmed by 3 bases and V by 6 bases; bases with no gene match: 5. Looked up from germline, CDR1 is MNHEY and CDR2 is SMNVEV (reference sequence). CDR3 residues: CASRDRLAGEETQYF. The CDR3 region has the DNA TGTGCCAGCAGGGATAGACTAGCGGGGGAAGAGACCCAGTACTTC.

J is TRBJ1-1 and V is TRBV28, with TRBD1 matching 8 bases. The germline gives CDR1 MDHEN, CDR2 SYDVKM. V was clipped by 4 bases and J by 3 bases; unmatched bases: 1. This CDR3 region has 13 residues. Written as DNA, the CDR3 is TGTGCCAGCAGTTCGACAGGGGACACTGAAGCTTTCTTT. It codes for CASSSTGDTEAFF.

To note about this clone: This CDR3 is also generated by other DNA sequences in the sample. The V call is TRBV5-1, the J call TRBJ1-2, with 9 bases lining up with TRBD1. The CDR3 spans 13 residues. V lost 4 bases to trimming and J lost 4 bases; unmatched junction nucleotides: 2. The germline V gene has CDR1 SGHRS and CDR2 YFSETQ. Here the CDR3 reads CASSLDRGYGYTF. The CDR3 nucleotides read TGCGCCAGCAGCCTGGACAGGGGCTATGGCTACACCTTC.

With respect to this clone: At one boundary the junction diverges from the germline segment, which might be a read error. The chain has TRBV7-7 and TRBJ2-7; 10 nucleotides agree with TRBD1. The CDR3 is 19 residues long. Germline CDR1 reads SSHAT; CDR2 reads FNYEAQ (reference sequence). DNA for the CDR3: TGTGCTAGCAGCCCACCCCGTCGGGACAGGGGTCATGTTTCCTACGAGCAGTACTTC. Its translation is CASSPPRRDRGHVSYEQYF.

The rearrangement uses TRBV18 and TRBJ1-4, with 8 positions matching TRBD1. Germline V gene lookup returns CDR1 KGHSH and CDR2 LQKENI. Trimming at V came to 0 bases and at J to 7 bases, leaving 4 bases not matched to a gene. The CDR3 consists of 15 residues. CDR3 sequence: CASSPPYDRGEKLFF. The CDR3 DNA is TGTGCCAGCTCACCACCATACGACAGGGGTGAAAAACTGTTTTTT.

V gene TRBV12-5 combines with J gene TRBJ1-1; TRBD1 matches 9 bases. CDR3 size: 13 residues. V lost 6 bases to trimming and J lost 11 bases; unmatched junction nucleotides: 10. Germline loops: CDR1 LGHNT, CDR2 FRNRAP. The CDR3 DNA is TGTGCTAGTGGCCGCCCGGGGACAGGGTTTGCTTTCTTT. Protein: CASGRPGTGFAFF.

CDR3 bases: TGTGCCAGCAGCCAAGATCTAGGGGACAGGGCTGGAAACACCATATATTTT. Translated: CASSQDLGDRAGNTIYF. V and J are TRBV14 and TRBJ1-3; 9 bases fit TRBD1. Germline CDR1 SGHDN, CDR2 FVKESK. Trimming at V came to 0 bases and at J to 2 bases, leaving 5 bases not matched to a gene. The CDR3 is 17 residues long.

This clone was recorded only once. Other DNA sequences of this sample code for an identical CDR3. V usage is TRBV5-6 and J usage is TRBJ1-2; TRBD1 agrees at 7 bases. Germline V gives CDR1 SGHDT, CDR2 YYEEEE. V lost 1 base and J lost 6; bases outside the gene matches: 3. The CDR3 has 13 amino acids. The CDR3 nucleotides read TGTGCCAGCAGCTTGCGCCAGGGGGATGGCTACACCTTC. Translation: CASSLRQGDGYTF.

This sequence joins TRBV3-1 (or the pseudogene TRBV3-2) and TRBJ2-3, with TRBD1 matching 8 bases. Germline CDR1 reads LGHDT; CDR2 reads YNNKEL (reference sequence). The V and J ends lost 2 bases and 6 bases, in that order; junction bases with no gene match: 4. There are 14 residues in the CDR3. CDR3 sequence reads: CASSQPQGADTQYF. The CDR3 DNA follows: TGTGCCAGCAGCCAACCTCAGGGGGCGGATACGCAGTATTTT.

This sequence joins TRBV6-5 and TRBJ1-5; D is unclear. This CDR3 comprises 14 residues. Trimming took 4 bases from V and 1 from J, leaving 8 bases between them. Germline CDR1 reads MNHEY; CDR2 reads SVGAGI. This CDR3 reads CASSWTGSNQPQHF. CDR3 sequence (DNA): TGTGCCAGCAGTTGGACTGGAAGCAATCAGCCCCAGCATTTT.

The chain links TRBV19 to TRBJ2-4; D possibly corresponds to TRBD2 (5 bases). CDR1 is LNHDA, CDR2 SQIVND, per germline (reference sequence). V lost 5 bases and J 6 bases, leaving 11 bases between the germline ends. The CDR3 length is 13 residues. CDR3 nucleotides: TGTGCCAGTAGTCTCGTTCGGGGAAACATTCAGTACTTC. Protein product: CASSLVRGNIQYF.

The rearrangement uses TRBV5-1 and TRBJ1-4; maybe TRBD1 (5 bases). The V and J ends lost 3 bases and 0 bases respectively, with 9 bases between them. The CDR3 runs 15 residues. Germline loops: CDR1 SGHRS, CDR2 YFSETQ. The CDR3 nucleotides read TGCGCCAGCAGCTGGGGCAGTGCAACTAATGAAAAACTGTTTTTT. Protein: CASSWGSATNEKLFF.